These T cell receptor beta chains were read from a single sample in a study of OX40 agonist ivuxolimab in advanced cancers. Assay used: immunoSEQ multiplex PCR; TCRdb lists only in-frame clones, some missing. Here the sample spans over 65,000 clones, less than 85% being singletons. Source: CD4+ or CD8+ T cells sorted from blood, taken in a trial of the OX40 agonist ivuxolimab. These receptors all stem from an adult with an advanced solid tumor such as melanoma, head and neck, liver or kidney cancer. The CDR3 runs from the conserved cysteine through the conserved F or W. The D gene is left open where the match is weak. Size tells how often a clone was seen (once, few, many) or the class of an expanded clone, and some rows leave it out.

j_call	clone_size	v_call	d_call	cdr3_aa	cdr3_nt
TRBJ1-1	-	TRBV19	-	CASKGPGRNTEAFF	TGTGCCAGTAAGGGGCCAGGGAGGAACACTGAAGCTTTCTTT
TRBJ2-1	once	TRBV29-1	TRBD2	CSVAGNMYNEQFF	TGCAGCGTAGCGGGAAATATGTACAATGAGCAGTTCTTC
TRBJ2-7	-	TRBV27	-	CASSHGGGEQYF	TGTGCCAGCAGTCACGGAGGGGGCGAGCAGTACTTC
TRBJ1-6	-	TRBV6-1	-	CASSEWGITTPSPLHF	TGTGCCAGCAGTGAATGGGGGATTACAACCCCTTCACCCCTCCACTTT
TRBJ2-1	-	TRBV18	TRBD2	CASSPGLAGTAYNEQFF	TGTGCCAGCTCACCGGGACTAGCGGGGACCGCCTACAATGAGCAGTTCTTC
TRBJ2-2	-	TRBV19	-	CASSFRGVYGELFF	TGTGCCAGTAGTTTCAGGGGCGTTTACGGGGAGCTGTTTTTT
TRBJ2-7	-	TRBV7-8	TRBD2	CASSPTSGRAREQYF	TGTGCCAGCAGCCCGACTAGCGGGAGGGCGCGGGAGCAGTACTTC
TRBJ1-2	-	TRBV30	-	CAWSKNYGYTF	TGTGCCTGGAGTAAAAACTATGGCTACACCTTC
TRBJ1-6	-	TRBV7-2	-	CASSFTGERSPLHF	TGTGCCAGCAGCTTCACCGGGGAGAGGTCACCCCTCCACTTT
TRBJ1-2	-	TRBV4-3	-	CASSQDGGGAYGYTF	TGCGCCAGCAGCCAAGATGGTGGGGGGGCCTATGGCTACACCTTC
TRBJ2-1	-	TRBV7-6	TRBD2	CASSSGLAGGTGQFF	TGTGCCAGCAGCTCCGGACTAGCGGGGGGAACCGGGCAGTTCTTC
TRBJ2-1	-	TRBV29-1	TRBD2	CSVGASGSYNEQFF	TGCAGCGTTGGAGCTAGCGGGAGCTACAATGAGCAGTTCTTC
TRBJ1-1	-	TRBV2	-	CATRTEMNTEAFF	TGTGCCACCCGGACGGAAATGAACACTGAAGCTTTCTTT
TRBJ2-3	-	TRBV29-1	-	CSATRGTDTQYF	TGCAGCGCAACCAGGGGAACAGATACGCAGTATTTT
TRBJ1-4	-	TRBV5-1	-	CASSSSSTNEKLFF	TGCGCCAGCAGCTCCAGCTCAACTAATGAAAAACTGTTTTTT
TRBJ1-1	-	TRBV4-1	TRBD1	CASSQHGTGSLNTEAFF	TGCGCCAGCAGCCAACACGGGACAGGGAGCCTGAACACTGAAGCTTTCTTT
TRBJ1-5	-	TRBV30	TRBD1	CAWGQGLGPQHF	TGTGCCTGGGGACAGGGATTGGGGCCCCAGCATTTT
TRBJ2-1	-	TRBV21-1	-	CASRDRPKKANEQFF	TGTGCCAGCAGGGACAGACCCAAAAAAGCCAATGAGCAGTTCTTC